The source of this T cell receptor (beta chain) is a study of CD8 T cells in ankylosing spondylitis. This clonotype has only a few counts. V gave up 2 bases and J gave up 1 base, with 11 bases separating them. The CDR3 totals 15 residues. Germline CDR1 is SEHNR and CDR2 is FQNEAQ (reference sequence). One entry per CDR3 protein, called by TCRdb with MiXCR from the 5' RACE reads. In the table there are fewer than 200,000 distinct CDR3 sequences, 9.8% of which are singletons. Source material: blood, either unsorted or a sorted T cell fraction (not recorded which). This clonotype was sampled from a female donor with ankylosing spondylitis or in good health (not recorded which). This chain connects TRBV7-9 to TRBJ1-1, with D tentatively TRBD1 (6 bases). CDR3 region: CASSLLGGRNTEAFF. As DNA, the CDR3 is TGTGCCAGCAGCTTACTGGGGGGGCGGAACACTGAAGCTTTCTTT.